The TCR beta chain described here comes from a study of Ad26.COV2.S vaccination and SARS-CoV-2 variants. Treatment defined: around 19 received Ad26.COV2.S at low or high dose, single or two shots; several received placebo; per-sample allocation not given. On day 63 after the first injection, vaccine and placebo recipients gave samples. Measured with immunoSEQ multiplex PCR; TCRdb has only the in-frame clones, and not every one. The table has about 350,000 clones, around nine tenths seen once. CDR3 length: 15 amino acids. V lost 1 base and J lost 6, with 14 bases in between. Germline V gene data show CDR1 as SGHKS and CDR2 as YYEKEE (reference sequence).

The gene calls are TRBV5-5 and TRBJ1-5, with a possible D match to TRBD1 (6 bases). This sequence was found in a person between 18 and 60 years old who received the Ad26.COV2.S COVID-19 vaccine or a placebo. The source material was peripheral blood, sampled in a trial of Ad26.COV2.S vaccine versus placebo. CDR3 in amino acids: CASSLYGGAAQPQHF. The DNA for the CDR3 is TGTGCCAGCAGCTTGTATGGGGGGGCGGCTCAGCCCCAGCATTTT. The full variable domain, its missing parts supplied by reference TRBV5-5 and TRBJ1-5, is DAGVTQSPTHLIKTRGQQVTLRCSPISGHKSVSWYQQVLGQGPQFIFQYYEKEERGRGNFPDRFSARQFPNYSSELNVNALLLGDSALYLCASSLYGGAAQPQHFGDGTRLSIL.